These T cell receptor beta chains were read from a single sample in a study of read filtering for tumor transcriptome and immune sequencing. TCRdb recomputed calls from the reads with MiXCR, one row per CDR3 protein. The sample carries just over 14,000 distinct CDR3 sequences, around 20% recorded once. Sequenced: a population of CD138-negative cells sorted from bone marrow. These receptor sequences come from a donor at least 40 years old with multiple myeloma. The CDR3 runs from the conserved cysteine through the conserved F or W. The D gene is left open where the match is weak. Part of the rows lack a size; the others show once, few, many or a class for expanded clones.

J gene,V gene,clone size,D gene,CDR3 protein,CDR3 DNA
TRBJ1-2,TRBV7-8,many,TRBD1,CASSKTGGVGYTF,TGTGCCAGCAGCAAGACAGGGGGCGTTGGCTACACCTTC
TRBJ2-1,TRBV29-1,many,-,CSVEDPSGGQFF,TGCAGCGTTGAAGATCCCTCCGGAGGGCAGTTCTTC
TRBJ1-1,TRBV30,-,-,CAWKGHTEAFF,TGTGCCTGGAAAGGGCACACTGAAGCTTTCTTT
TRBJ2-1,TRBV29-1,many,TRBD1,CSVVRTGTYNEQFF,TGCAGCGTTGTAAGGACAGGGACCTACAATGAGCAGTTCTTC
TRBJ2-5,TRBV6-2/TRBV6-3,few,-,CASRPQGQETQYF,TGTGCCAGCAGACCTCAGGGGCAAGAGACCCAGTACTTC
TRBJ2-5,TRBV11-2,-,TRBD2,CTSSITSGGDRETQYF,TGTACCAGCAGCATAACTAGCGGGGGAGACCGGGAGACCCAGTACTTC
TRBJ2-5,TRBV24-1,few,-,CATGLDAYGSQYF,TGTGCCACCGGATTGGACGCCTACGGCTCCCAGTACTTC
TRBJ2-1,TRBV4-1,-,-,CASSQQPAWGGDYNEQLF,TGCGCCAGCAGCCAACAACCCGCATGGGGCGGGGATTACAATGAGCAGCTCTTC
TRBJ2-1,TRBV20-1,medium-sized,TRBD2,CSARGLAGPANEQFF,TGCAGTGCTAGGGGACTAGCGGGGCCAGCTAATGAGCAGTTCTTC
TRBJ2-1,TRBV7-9,few,-,CASRGSGTGASYNEQFF,TGTGCCAGCAGGGGCAGCGGCACCGGAGCCTCCTACAATGAGCAGTTCTTC
TRBJ2-1,TRBV7-2,-,TRBD2,CASSRVTLAGASNERSF,TGTGCCAGCAGCCGTGTGACACTAGCGGGGGCCTCCAATGAGCGGTCCTTC
TRBJ2-7,TRBV30,-,-,CAWRGSYEQYF,TGTGCCTGGAGGGGGTCCTACGAGCAGTACTTC
TRBJ2-5,TRBV7-9,-,-,CASSLVLRSETQYF,TGTGCCAGCAGCTTAGTGTTGAGGTCCGAGACCCAGTACTTC
TRBJ1-1,TRBV29-1,-,-,CSVWVPMNTEAFF,TGCAGCGTTTGGGTTCCCATGAACACTGAAGCTTTCTTT
TRBJ2-1,TRBV24-1,many,TRBD2,CATSDSLLAGADNEQFF,TGTGCCACCAGTGATTCCCTGCTAGCGGGAGCCGACAATGAGCAGTTCTTC
TRBJ2-7,TRBV3-1,many,-,CASSQGTEVYEQYF,TGTGCCAGCAGCCAAGGTACCGAGGTCTACGAGCAGTACTTC
TRBJ2-3,TRBV7-2,-,TRBD1,CASSRNQGADTQYF,TGTGCCAGCAGCCGTAACCAGGGGGCAGATACGCAGTATTTT
TRBJ2-5,TRBV7-8,few,TRBD1,CASSLDDRVGETQYF,TGTGCCAGCAGCTTAGATGACAGGGTGGGAGAGACCCAGTACTTC
TRBJ2-1,TRBV12-3/TRBV12-4,many,TRBD2,CASRPGLAGGLYNEQFF,TGTGCCAGCAGACCTGGACTAGCGGGGGGACTCTACAATGAGCAGTTCTTC
TRBJ2-1,TRBV11-2,many,-,CASSLSFSEQFF,TGTGCCAGCAGCTTATCTTTCAGTGAGCAGTTCTTC
TRBJ2-2,TRBV12-3/TRBV12-4,few,-,CASSPLGGPSTGELFF,TGTGCCAGCAGCCCTTTGGGGGGGCCGAGCACCGGGGAGCTGTTTTTT
TRBJ2-1,TRBV6-1,-,TRBD2,CASSESLLAGGRNEQFF,TGTGCCAGCAGTGAATCCCTACTAGCGGGAGGTAGGAATGAGCAGTTCTTC
TRBJ1-1,TRBV5-1,many,-,CASSFAEGTTEAFF,TGCGCCAGCAGCTTTGCTGAGGGGACCACTGAAGCTTTCTTT
TRBJ2-1,TRBV4-3,many,-,CASSQAPMSSYNEQFF,TGCGCCAGCAGCCAAGCCCCAATGAGCTCCTACAATGAGCAGTTCTTC
TRBJ2-5,TRBV7-8,-,TRBD2,CASRRRAPGLVKETQYF,TGTGCCAGCAGACGACGGGCGCCGGGACTAGTTAAGGAGACCCAGTACTTC
TRBJ1-2,TRBV4-2,-,-,CASSQEPQAGRVGYTF,TGTGCCAGCAGCCAAGAACCCCAGGCAGGGAGGGTCGGCTACACCTTC
TRBJ2-3,TRBV11-2,many,TRBD2,CASSQLAGPGDTQYF,TGTGCCAGCAGCCAGTTAGCGGGACCGGGGGATACGCAGTATTTT
TRBJ2-2,TRBV10-1,many,-,CASSESSTGELFF,TGCGCCAGCAGTGAGTCGTCGACCGGGGAGCTGTTTTTT
TRBJ2-7,TRBV6-1,few,-,CASSEAVTLPREQYF,TGTGCCAGCAGTGAAGCGGTGACCCTCCCGAGGGAGCAGTACTTC
TRBJ2-7,TRBV3-1,few,-,CASSPTAPYEQYF,TGTGCCAGCAGCCCTACTGCCCCCTACGAGCAGTACTTC
TRBJ2-2,TRBV11-2,-,-,CASSSNRDTNTGELFF,TGTGCCAGCAGCAGCAACCGGGACACGAACACCGGGGAGCTGTTTTTT
TRBJ1-1,TRBV20-1,-,-,CSALGLNEAFF,TGCAGTGCCTTGGGACTGAACGAAGCTTTCTTT
TRBJ2-1,TRBV28,many,TRBD2,CASSLGTSADNEQFF,TGTGCCAGCAGTTTAGGAACTAGCGCAGACAATGAGCAGTTCTTC
TRBJ2-1,TRBV24-1,many,-,CATSGIRSYNEQFF,TGTGCCACCAGCGGGATTCGCTCCTACAATGAGCAGTTCTTC
TRBJ2-1,TRBV5-4,few,TRBD2,CASSLSSGSRNEQFF,TGTGCCAGCAGCTTGTCTAGCGGGAGTCGTAATGAGCAGTTCTTC
TRBJ2-7,TRBV27,many,-,CASSLWAERSYEQYF,TGTGCCAGCAGTTTATGGGCAGAACGCTCCTACGAGCAGTACTTC
TRBJ1-5,TRBV27,-,-,CASSLGSERGQPRHF,TGTGCCAGCAGTTTGGGGTCGGAACGAGGTCAGCCCCGGCATTTT
TRBJ2-7,TRBV7-9,many,-,CASSFTSSYEQYF,TGTGCCAGCAGCTTCACGAGCTCCTACGAGCAGTACTTC
TRBJ2-1,TRBV5-1,many,TRBD2,CASSPFGGRDHNEQFF,TGCGCCAGCAGCCCATTCGGCGGGAGGGACCACAATGAGCAGTTCTTC
TRBJ2-3,TRBV20-1,many,TRBD2,CSAETSGRPRPDTQYF,TGCAGTGCCGAGACTAGCGGGAGGCCTCGCCCAGATACGCAGTATTTT